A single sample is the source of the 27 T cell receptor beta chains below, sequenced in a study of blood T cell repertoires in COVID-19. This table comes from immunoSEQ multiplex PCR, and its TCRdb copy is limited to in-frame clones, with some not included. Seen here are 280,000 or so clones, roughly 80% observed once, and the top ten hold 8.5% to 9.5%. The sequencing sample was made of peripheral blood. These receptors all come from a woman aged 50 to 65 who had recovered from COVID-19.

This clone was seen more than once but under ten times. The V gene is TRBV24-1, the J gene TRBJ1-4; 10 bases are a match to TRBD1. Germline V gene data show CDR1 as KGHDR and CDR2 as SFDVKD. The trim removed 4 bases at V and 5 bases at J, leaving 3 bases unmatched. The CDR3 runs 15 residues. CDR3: CATSDPGQGNEKLFF. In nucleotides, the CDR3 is TGTGCCACCAGTGACCCGGGACAGGGGAATGAAAAACTGTTTTTT.

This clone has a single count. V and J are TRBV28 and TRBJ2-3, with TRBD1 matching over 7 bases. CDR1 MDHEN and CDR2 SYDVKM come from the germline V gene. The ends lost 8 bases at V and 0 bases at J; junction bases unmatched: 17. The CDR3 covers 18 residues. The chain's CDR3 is CASYSLLPGQTSTDTQYF. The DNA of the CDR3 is TGTGCCAGCTACAGTTTACTTCCGGGACAGACTAGCACAGATACGCAGTATTTT. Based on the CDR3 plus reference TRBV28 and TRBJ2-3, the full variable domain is DVKVTQSSRYLVKRTGEKVFLECVQDMDHENMFWYRQDPGLGLRLIYFSYDVKMKEKGDIPEGYSVSREKKERFSLILESASTNQTSMYLCASYSLLPGQTSTDTQYFGPGTRLTVL.

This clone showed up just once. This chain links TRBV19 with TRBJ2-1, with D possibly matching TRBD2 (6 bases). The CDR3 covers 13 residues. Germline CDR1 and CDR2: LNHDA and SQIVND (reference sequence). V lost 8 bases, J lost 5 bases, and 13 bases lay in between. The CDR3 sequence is CASGTGVNNEQFF. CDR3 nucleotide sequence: TGTGCCAGTGGTACGGGGGTGAACAATGAGCAGTTCTTC.

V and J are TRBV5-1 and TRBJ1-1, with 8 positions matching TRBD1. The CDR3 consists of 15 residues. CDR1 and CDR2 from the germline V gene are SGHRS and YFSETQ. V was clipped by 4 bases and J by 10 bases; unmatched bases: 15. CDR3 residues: CASSGQGFTTIGAFF. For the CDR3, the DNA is TGCGCCAGCAGCGGACAGGGTTTCACTACGATTGGAGCTTTCTTT.

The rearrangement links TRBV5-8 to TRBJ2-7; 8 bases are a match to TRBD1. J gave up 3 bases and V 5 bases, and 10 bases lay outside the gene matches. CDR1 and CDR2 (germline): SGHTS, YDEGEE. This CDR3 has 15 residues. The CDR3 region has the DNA TGTGCCAGCAGACTTACCACAGGGGGATACTACGAGCAGTACTTC. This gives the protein CASRLTTGGYYEQYF.

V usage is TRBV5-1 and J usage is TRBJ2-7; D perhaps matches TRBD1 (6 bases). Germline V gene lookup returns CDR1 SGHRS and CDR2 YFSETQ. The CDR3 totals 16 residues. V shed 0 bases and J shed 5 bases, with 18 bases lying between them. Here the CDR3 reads CASSLGQPAGADEQYF. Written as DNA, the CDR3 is TGCGCCAGCAGCTTGGGGCAACCCGCAGGGGCGGACGAGCAGTACTTC.

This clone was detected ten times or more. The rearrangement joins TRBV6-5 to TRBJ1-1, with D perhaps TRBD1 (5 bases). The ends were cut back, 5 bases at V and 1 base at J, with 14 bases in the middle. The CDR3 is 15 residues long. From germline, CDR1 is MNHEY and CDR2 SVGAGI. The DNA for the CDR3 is TGTGCCAGCAGTACTCCGGGACTCCAGAACACTGAAGCTTTCTTT. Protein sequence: CASSTPGLQNTEAFF.

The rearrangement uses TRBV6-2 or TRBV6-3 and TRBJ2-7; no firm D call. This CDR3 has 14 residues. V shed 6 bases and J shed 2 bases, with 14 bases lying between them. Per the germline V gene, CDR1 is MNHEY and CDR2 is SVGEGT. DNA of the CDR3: TGTGCCAGCAGCTCTCACCGGGTCCCCTACGAGCAGTACTTC. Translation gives CASSSHRVPYEQYF.

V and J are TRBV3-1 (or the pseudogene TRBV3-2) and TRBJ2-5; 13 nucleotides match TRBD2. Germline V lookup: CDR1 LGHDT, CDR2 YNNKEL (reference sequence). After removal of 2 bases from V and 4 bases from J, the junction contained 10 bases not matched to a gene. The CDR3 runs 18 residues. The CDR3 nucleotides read TGTGCCAGCAGCCAAAGCGGAGGGGGGACTAGCGGGGTAGAGACCCAGTACTTC. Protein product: CASSQSGGGTSGVETQYF.

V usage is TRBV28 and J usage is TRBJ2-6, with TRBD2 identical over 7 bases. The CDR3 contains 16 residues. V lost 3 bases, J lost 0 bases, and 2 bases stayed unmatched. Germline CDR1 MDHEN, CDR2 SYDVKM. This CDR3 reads CASSLWGGSGANVLTF. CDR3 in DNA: TGTGCCAGCAGTTTGTGGGGGGGCTCTGGGGCCAACGTCCTGACTTTC.

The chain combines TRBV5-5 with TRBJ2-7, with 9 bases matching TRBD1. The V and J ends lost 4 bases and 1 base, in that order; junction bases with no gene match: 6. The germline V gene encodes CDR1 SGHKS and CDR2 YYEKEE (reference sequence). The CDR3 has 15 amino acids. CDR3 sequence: CASSAIGTGSYEQYF. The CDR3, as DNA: TGTGCCAGCAGCGCCATAGGGACAGGGTCCTACGAGCAGTACTTC. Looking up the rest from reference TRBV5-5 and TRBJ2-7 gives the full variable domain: DAGVTQSPTHLIKTRGQQVTLRCSPISGHKSVSWYQQVLGQGPQFIFQYYEKEERGRGNFPDRFSARQFPNYSSELNVNALLLGDSALYLCASSAIGTGSYEQYFGPGTRLTVT.

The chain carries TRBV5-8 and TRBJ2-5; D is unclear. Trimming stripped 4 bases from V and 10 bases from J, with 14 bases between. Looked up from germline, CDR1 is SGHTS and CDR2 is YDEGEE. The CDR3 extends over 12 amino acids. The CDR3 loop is CASSPGLGSQYF. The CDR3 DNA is TGTGCCAGCAGCCCTGGGCTGGGTAGCCAGTACTTC.

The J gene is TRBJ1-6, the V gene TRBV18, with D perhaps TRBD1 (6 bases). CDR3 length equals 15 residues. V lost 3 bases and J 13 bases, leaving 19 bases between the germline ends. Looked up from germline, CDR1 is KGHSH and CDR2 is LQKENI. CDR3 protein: CASSPPTGPKAPLHF. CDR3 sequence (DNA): TGTGCCAGCTCACCTCCGACAGGCCCGAAGGCTCCCCTCCACTTT. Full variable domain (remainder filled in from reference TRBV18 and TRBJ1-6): NAGVMQNPRHLVRRRGQEARLRCSPMKGHSHVYWYRQLPEEGLKFMVYLQKENIIDESGMPKERFSAEFPKEGPSILRIQQVVRGDSAAYFCASSPPTGPKAPLHFGNGTRLTVT.

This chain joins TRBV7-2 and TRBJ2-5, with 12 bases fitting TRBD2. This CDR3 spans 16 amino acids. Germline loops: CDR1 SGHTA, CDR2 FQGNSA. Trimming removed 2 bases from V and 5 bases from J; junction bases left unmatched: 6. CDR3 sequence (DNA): TGTGCCAGCAGCTTATGGCTAGCGGGAGGGGGTGAGACCCAGTACTTC. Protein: CASSLWLAGGGETQYF.

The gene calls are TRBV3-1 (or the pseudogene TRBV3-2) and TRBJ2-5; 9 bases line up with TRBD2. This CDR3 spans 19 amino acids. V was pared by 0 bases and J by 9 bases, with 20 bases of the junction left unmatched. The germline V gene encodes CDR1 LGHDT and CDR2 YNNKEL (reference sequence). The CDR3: CASSQETISGSRGHMAQYF. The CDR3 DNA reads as TGTGCCAGCAGCCAAGAAACTATTAGCGGGAGCAGGGGCCATATGGCCCAGTACTTC.

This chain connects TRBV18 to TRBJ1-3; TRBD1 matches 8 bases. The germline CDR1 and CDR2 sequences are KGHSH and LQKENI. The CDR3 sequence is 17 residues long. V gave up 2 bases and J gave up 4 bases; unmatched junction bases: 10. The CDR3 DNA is TGTGCCAGCTCACCAGGCGTGCGACAGGGGAAGGGAAACACCATATATTTT. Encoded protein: CASSPGVRQGKGNTIYF.

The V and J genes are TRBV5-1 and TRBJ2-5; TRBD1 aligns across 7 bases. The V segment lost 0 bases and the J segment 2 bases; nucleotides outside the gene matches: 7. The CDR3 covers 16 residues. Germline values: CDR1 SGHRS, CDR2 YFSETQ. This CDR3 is CASSLAQGRGQETQYF. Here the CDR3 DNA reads TGCGCCAGCAGCTTGGCGCAGGGCAGGGGGCAAGAGACCCAGTACTTC.

In nucleotides, the CDR3 is TGTGCCAGCAGCGGGCTCACCAATGAGCAGTTCTTC. Its translation: CASSGLTNEQFF. This chain uses TRBV5-6 with TRBJ2-1, with unresolved D. CDR3 length equals 12 residues. Per the germline V gene, CDR1 is SGHDT and CDR2 is YYEEEE. Trimming cost V 4 bases and J 6 bases, with 8 bases left between them. Using reference TRBV5-6 and TRBJ2-1 for the parts outside the CDR3, the full variable domain is DAGVTQSPTHLIKTRGQQVTLRCSPKSGHDTVSWYQQALGQGPQFIFQYYEEEERQRGNFPDRFSGHQFPNYSSELNVNALLLGDSALYLCASSGLTNEQFFGPGTRLTVL.

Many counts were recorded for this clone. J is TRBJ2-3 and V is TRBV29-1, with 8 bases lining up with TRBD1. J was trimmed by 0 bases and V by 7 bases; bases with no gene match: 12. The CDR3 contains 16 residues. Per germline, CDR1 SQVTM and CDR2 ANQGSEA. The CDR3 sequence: CSARTTGVSSTDTQYF. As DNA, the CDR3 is TGCAGCGCCCGAACGACAGGGGTTAGTAGCACAGATACGCAGTATTTT.

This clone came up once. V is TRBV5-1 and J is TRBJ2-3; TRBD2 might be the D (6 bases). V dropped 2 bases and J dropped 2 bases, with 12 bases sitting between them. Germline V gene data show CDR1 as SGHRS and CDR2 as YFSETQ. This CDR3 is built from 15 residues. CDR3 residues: CASSFPAGSTDTQYF. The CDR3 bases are TGCGCCAGCAGCTTTCCCGCGGGGTCCACAGATACGCAGTATTTT.

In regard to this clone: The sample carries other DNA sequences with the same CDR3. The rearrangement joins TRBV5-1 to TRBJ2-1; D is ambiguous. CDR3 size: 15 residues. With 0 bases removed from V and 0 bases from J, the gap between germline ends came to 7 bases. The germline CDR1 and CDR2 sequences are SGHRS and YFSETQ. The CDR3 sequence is CASSLDSSSYNEQFF. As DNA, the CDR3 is TGCGCCAGCAGCTTGGACAGCAGCTCCTACAATGAGCAGTTCTTC.

The CDR3 region is CATSPTGTQGTGELFF. CDR3 sequence (DNA): TGTGCCACCAGTCCGACAGGTACTCAGGGGACCGGGGAGCTGTTTTTT. V gene TRBV24-1 combines with J gene TRBJ2-2; perhaps TRBD1 as D (6 bases). The germline gives CDR1 KGHDR, CDR2 SFDVKD. V was clipped by 6 bases and J by 5 bases, with 18 bases between them. The CDR3 runs to 16 residues.

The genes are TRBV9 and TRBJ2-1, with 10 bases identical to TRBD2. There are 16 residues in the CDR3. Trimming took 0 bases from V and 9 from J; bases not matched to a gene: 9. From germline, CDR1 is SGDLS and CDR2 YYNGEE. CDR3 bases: TGTGCCAGCAGCGTAGGAGGACTAGCGGCTCGTCCTGAGCAGTTCTTC. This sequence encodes CASSVGGLAARPEQFF. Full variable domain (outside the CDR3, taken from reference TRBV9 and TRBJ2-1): DSGVTQTPKHLITATGQRVTLRCSPRSGDLSVYWYQQSLDQGLQFLIQYYNGEERAKGNILERFSAQQFPDLHSELNLSSLELGDSALYFCASSVGGLAARPEQFFGPGTRLTVL.

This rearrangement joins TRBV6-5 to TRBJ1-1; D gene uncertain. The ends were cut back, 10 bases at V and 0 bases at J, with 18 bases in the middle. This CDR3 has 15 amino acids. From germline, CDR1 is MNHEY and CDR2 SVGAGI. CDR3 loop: CATIVAGLMNTEAFF. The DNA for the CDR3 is TGTGCCACCATAGTGGCGGGATTAATGAACACTGAAGCTTTCTTT.

Here the CDR3 reads CASSADRGYGYTF. Here the CDR3 DNA reads TGTGCCAGCAGCGCGGACAGGGGCTACGGCTACACCTTC. The genes are TRBV7-9 and TRBJ1-2; 9 bases align to TRBD1. Germline CDR1 reads SEHNR; CDR2 reads FQNEAQ (reference sequence). The CDR3 runs 13 residues. Trimming took 5 bases from V and 8 from J; bases not matched to a gene: 6.

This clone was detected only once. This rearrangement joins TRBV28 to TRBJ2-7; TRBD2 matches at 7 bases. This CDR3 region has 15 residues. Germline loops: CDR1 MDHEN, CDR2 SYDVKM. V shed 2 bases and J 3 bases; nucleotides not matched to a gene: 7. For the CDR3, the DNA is TGTGCCAGCAGTTTAACGGGCGGGAGTAACTACGAGCAGTACTTC. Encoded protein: CASSLTGGSNYEQYF.

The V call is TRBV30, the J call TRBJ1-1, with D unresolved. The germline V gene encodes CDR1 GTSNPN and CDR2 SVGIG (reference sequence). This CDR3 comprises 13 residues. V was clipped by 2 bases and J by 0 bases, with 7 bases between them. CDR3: CAWSIDLNTEAFF. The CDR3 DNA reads TGTGCCTGGAGTATAGATTTGAACACTGAAGCTTTCTTT. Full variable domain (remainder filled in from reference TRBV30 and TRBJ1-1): SQTIHQWPATLVQPVGSPLSLECTVEGTSNPNLYWYRQAAGRGLQLLFYSVGIGQISSEVPQNLSASRPQDRQFILSSKKLLLSDSGFYLCAWSIDLNTEAFFGQGTRLTVV.